There are many counts of the clone carrying this TCR beta chain. Its antigen is unidentified. Using its own MiXCR run on the 5' RACE reads, TCRdb lists one record per CDR3 protein. Altogether roughly 630,000 distinct CDR3 sequences are present, roughly 6.6% being singletons, with the ten largest covering over 1.5%. The data stem from a study of identical twins. Study-wide findings and caveats: While abundant cord blood beta clonotypes carried fewer insertions, memory repertoires showed no such pattern.

With V trimmed by 7 bases and J by 4 bases, 9 bases remained unmatched. Germline V lookup: CDR1 MDHEN, CDR2 SYDVKM. CDR3 size: 16 residues. These same records also appear under a second study, on yellow fever vaccine responses in identical twins.

The genes are TRBV28 and TRBJ2-3, with 12 bases identical to TRBD2. The specimen sequenced was PBMCs. The sequence came from a woman under 30 in good health. Written as DNA, the CDR3 is TGTGCCAGCAATCTAGCGGGGGGGCCGTGGGCAGATACGCAGTATTTT. Residues: CASNLAGGPWADTQYF. The variable domain in full, with the rest retrieved from reference TRBV28 and TRBJ2-3, is DVKVTQSSRYLVKRTGEKVFLECVQDMDHENMFWYRQDPGLGLRLIYFSYDVKMKEKGDIPEGYSVSREKKERFSLILESASTNQTSMYLCASNLAGGPWADTQYFGPGTRLTVL.